Listed below are T cell receptor beta chains from one sample, sequenced in a study of blood T cell repertoires in COVID-19. Only in-frame clones appear in the TCRdb table, and some are missing; sequencing was by immunoSEQ multiplex PCR. Among about 170,000 clones listed, 79% were seen once. The sample taken for sequencing was PBMCs or T cells enriched from blood (not recorded which). These receptors all come from a woman aged 70 to 79 in a cohort exposed to, infected with or recovered from COVID-19 (not recorded which). CDR3s include the opening cysteine and the closing phenylalanine or tryptophan. The D gene is left open where the match is weak. Clone sizes are given selectively: once, few, many, or a class where the clone is expanded.

TRBJ2-3 | TRBD2 | - | TRBV7-6 | CASSLVPNRAGEADTQYF | TGTGCCAGCAGCTTAGTCCCCAATAGAGCGGGGGAGGCAGATACGCAGTATTTT
TRBJ1-2 | TRBD1 | - | TRBV15 | CATSRARESGTGEFTTF | TGTGCCACCAGCAGAGCCAGAGAGTCCGGGACAGGGGAGTTTACAACCTTC
TRBJ2-7 | TRBD1 | - | TRBV3-1/TRBV3-2 | CASSPGDRATEQYF | TGTGCCTCATCGCCCGGAGACAGGGCTACCGAGCAGTACTTC
TRBJ2-5 | - | - | TRBV7-2 | CASSYGPSQETQYF | TGTGCCAGCAGCTATGGCCCTTCCCAAGAGACCCAGTACTTC
TRBJ1-1 | TRBD1 | once | TRBV28 | CASSRPTGGPRRAFF | TGTGCCAGCAGTCGCCCGACAGGGGGCCCACGGAGGGCTTTCTTT
TRBJ2-1 | TRBD2 | - | TRBV6-5 | CASSPSGLSGNEQFF | TGTGCCAGCAGTCCTAGCGGACTAAGCGGCAATGAGCAGTTCTTC
TRBJ1-1 | TRBD1 | few | TRBV28 | CASSTPGTGRPFF | TGTGCCAGCAGTACTCCTGGGACAGGGAGACCTTTCTTT
TRBJ1-1 | TRBD1 | - | TRBV28 | CASSSGGYTEAFF | TGTGCCAGCAGTTCAGGGGGCTACACTGAAGCTTTCTTT
TRBJ2-2 | - | - | TRBV9 | CASSRREFTGELFF | TGTGCCAGCAGCAGACGGGAATTCACCGGGGAGCTGTTTTTT
TRBJ2-7 | TRBD1 | - | TRBV19 | CASTGTGSYEQYF | TGTGCCAGTACCGGGACAGGCTCCTACGAGCAGTACTTC
TRBJ1-5 | - | - | TRBV7-8 | CASSLRQSNQPQHF | TGTGCCAGCAGCTTAAGACAGAGCAATCAGCCCCAGCATTTT
TRBJ2-1 | - | - | TRBV7-3 | CASSAYNEQFF | TGTGCCAGCTCTGCCTACAATGAGCAGTTCTTC
TRBJ2-3 | - | - | TRBV7-2 | CASSPVLAADTQYF | TGTGCCAGCAGCCCCGTCCTAGCTGCAGATACGCAGTATTTT
TRBJ2-7 | TRBD2 | - | TRBV5-4 | CASSRISGLAKAYEQYF | TGTGCCAGCAGCCGTATCTCTGGACTAGCGAAAGCCTACGAGCAGTACTTC
TRBJ1-1 | - | - | TRBV7-2 | CASSPLAGLNTEAFF | TGTGCCAGCAGCCCCTTGGCGGGACTGAACACTGAAGCTTTCTTT
TRBJ2-3 | - | once | TRBV10-3 | CAIRDRERPTDTQYF | TGTGCCATCAGGGACCGGGAAAGACCCACAGATACGCAGTATTTT
TRBJ2-1 | TRBD2 | - | TRBV3-1/TRBV3-2 | CASSRTSGTHNEQFF | TGTGCCAGCAGCCGGACTAGCGGGACCCACAATGAGCAGTTCTTC
TRBJ2-7 | TRBD1 | - | TRBV18 | CASSPGGQVYEQYF | TGTGCCAGCTCACCGGGCGGACAGGTCTACGAGCAGTACTTC
TRBJ1-2 | TRBD1 | - | TRBV10-2 | CASTGLGTGGRNGYTF | TGCGCCAGCACGGGATTAGGAACAGGGGGTAGAAATGGCTACACCTTC
TRBJ1-2 | TRBD1 | - | TRBV18 | CASSPAMWSGGDYGYTF | TGTGCCAGCTCACCCGCAATGTGGTCAGGGGGCGACTATGGCTACACCTTC
TRBJ1-4 | - | - | TRBV11-3 | CASSQGLSGEKLFF | TGTGCCAGCAGCCAGGGACTCTCGGGTGAAAAACTGTTTTTT
TRBJ1-1 | - | - | TRBV12-3/TRBV12-4 | CASNLQGGTEAFF | TGTGCCAGCAACCTACAGGGTGGCACTGAAGCTTTCTTT
TRBJ2-7 | TRBD2 | - | TRBV11-1 | CASSFLTSGTEQYF | TGTGCCAGCAGCTTTTTGACTAGCGGTACGGAGCAGTACTTC
TRBJ1-4 | TRBD1 | few | TRBV7-6 | CASSLHPTGEKLFF | TGTGCCAGCAGCTTACATCCGACAGGGGAAAAACTGTTTTTT
TRBJ1-2 | - | - | TRBV28 | CASSLYPPDYGYTF | TGTGCCAGCAGTTTATATCCTCCGGACTATGGCTACACCTTC
TRBJ1-1 | TRBD1 | - | TRBV15 | CATSRDQVRDRKMNTEAFF | TGTGCCACCAGCAGAGACCAAGTCCGGGACAGAAAAATGAACACTGAAGCTTTCTTT
TRBJ2-1 | TRBD2 | - | TRBV9 | CASSVGGTSGIYEQFF | TGTGCCAGCAGCGTGGGGGGGACTAGCGGGATCTATGAGCAGTTCTTC
TRBJ2-7 | - | - | TRBV6-2/TRBV6-3 | CASSYASAPYEQYF | TGTGCCAGCAGTTACGCTAGCGCACCCTACGAGCAGTACTTC
TRBJ2-7 | - | - | TRBV5-4 | CASSGPGHYEQYF | TGTGCCAGCAGCGGCCCGGGACACTACGAGCAGTACTTC
TRBJ1-4 | - | once | TRBV10-1 | CASGWTETTRRKLFF | TGCGCCAGCGGATGGACAGAGACAACGCGTAGAAAACTGTTTTTT
TRBJ2-7 | TRBD1 | - | TRBV28 | CASSLGLGTGVGEQYF | TGTGCCAGCAGCCTAGGGCTCGGGACAGGGGTAGGCGAGCAGTACTTC
TRBJ2-7 | TRBD2 | - | TRBV3-1/TRBV3-2 | CASSLIAGGPYEQYF | TGTGCCAGCAGTCTTATAGCGGGAGGACCCTACGAGCAGTACTTC
TRBJ1-2 | - | - | TRBV28 | CASSPSEVRGYTF | TGTGCCAGCAGTCCTAGTGAGGTCCGGGGCTACACCTTC
TRBJ1-3 | TRBD1 | - | TRBV5-8 | CASSARTGFFGNTIYF | TGTGCCAGCAGCGCACGGACAGGGTTTTTTGGAAACACCATATATTTT
TRBJ2-7 | - | - | TRBV7-2 | CASSLGGVTTYEQYF | TGTGCCAGCAGCTTAGGGGGAGTGACCACCTACGAGCAGTACTTC
TRBJ2-6 | - | - | TRBV27 | CASSLGHSGANVLTF | TGTGCCAGCAGTTTAGGCCACTCTGGGGCCAACGTCCTGACTTTC
TRBJ2-7 | TRBD1 | - | TRBV4-3 | CASSQGDRGTGLWYEQYF | TGCGCCAGCAGCCAAGGCGACAGGGGGACCGGGCTATGGTACGAGCAGTACTTC
TRBJ2-7 | - | - | TRBV5-1 | CASSLWAGVTYEQYF | TGCGCCAGCAGCTTGTGGGCAGGGGTTACTTACGAGCAGTACTTC
TRBJ1-5 | - | - | TRBV3-1/TRBV3-2 | CASSQPPGVHRWSNQPQHF | TGTGCCAGCAGCCAACCACCGGGGGTTCATCGGTGGAGCAATCAGCCCCAGCATTTT